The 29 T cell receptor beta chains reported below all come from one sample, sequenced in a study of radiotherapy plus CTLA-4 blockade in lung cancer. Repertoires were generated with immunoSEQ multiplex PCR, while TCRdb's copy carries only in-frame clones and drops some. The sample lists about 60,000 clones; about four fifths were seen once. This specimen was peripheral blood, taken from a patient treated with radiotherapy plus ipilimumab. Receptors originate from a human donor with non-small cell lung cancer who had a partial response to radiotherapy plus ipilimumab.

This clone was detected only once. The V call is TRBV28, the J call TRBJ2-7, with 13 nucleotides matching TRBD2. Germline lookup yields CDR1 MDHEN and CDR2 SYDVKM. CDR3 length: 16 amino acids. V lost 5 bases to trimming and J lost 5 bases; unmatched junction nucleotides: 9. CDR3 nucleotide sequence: TGTGCCAGCAGTGAAGAACTAGCGGGAGGGTTCCACGAGCAGTACTTC. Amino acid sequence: CASSEELAGGFHEQYF.

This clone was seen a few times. CDR3 residues: CASSDRQGPCSPQHF. In DNA, the CDR3 is TGTGCCAGCAGCGATAGACAGGGTCCCTGTTCGCCCCAGCATTTT. V and J are TRBV2 and TRBJ1-5, with TRBD1 identical over 7 bases. Trimming cost V 6 bases and J 9 bases; bases outside gene matches: 14. The CDR3 length is 15 residues. Germline V CDR1 and CDR2: SNHLY, FYNNEI. The full variable domain, with the rest looked up from reference TRBV2 and TRBJ1-5, is EPEVTQTPSHQVTQMGQEVILRCVPISNHLYFYWYRQILGQKVEFLVSFYNNEISEKSEIFDDQFSVERPDGSNFTLKIRSTKLEDSAMYFCASSDRQGPCSPQHFGDGTRLSIL.

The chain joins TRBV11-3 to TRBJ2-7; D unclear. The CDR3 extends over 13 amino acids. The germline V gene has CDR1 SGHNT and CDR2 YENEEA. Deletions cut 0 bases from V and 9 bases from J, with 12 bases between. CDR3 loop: CASSLDPLTVQYF. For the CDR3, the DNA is TGTGCCAGCAGCTTAGATCCCCTAACTGTGCAGTACTTC.

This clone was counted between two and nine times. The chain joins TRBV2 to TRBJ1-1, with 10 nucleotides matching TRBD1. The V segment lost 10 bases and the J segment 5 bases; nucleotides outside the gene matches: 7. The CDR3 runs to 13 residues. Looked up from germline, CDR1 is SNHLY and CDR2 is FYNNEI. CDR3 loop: CATTGGAGTEAFF. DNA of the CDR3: TGTGCCACGACAGGGGGCGCGGGAACTGAAGCTTTCTTT.

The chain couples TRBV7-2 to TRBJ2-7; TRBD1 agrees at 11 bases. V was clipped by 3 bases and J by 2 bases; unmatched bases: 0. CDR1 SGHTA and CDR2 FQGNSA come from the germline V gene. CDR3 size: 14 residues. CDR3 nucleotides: TGTGCCAGCAGCTTGGGACAGGGGGCCTACGAGCAGTACTTC. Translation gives CASSLGQGAYEQYF.

The chain's CDR3 is CASSLLGGGSYNEQFF. The CDR3, as DNA: TGTGCCAGCAGTTTGCTGGGTGGCGGGTCGTACAATGAGCAGTTCTTC. The J gene is TRBJ2-1, the V gene TRBV27; perhaps TRBD2 as D (5 bases). The CDR3 extends over 16 amino acids. CDR1 and CDR2 (germline): MNHEY, SMNVEV (reference sequence). V lost 3 bases to trimming and J lost 4 bases, with 16 bases between them.

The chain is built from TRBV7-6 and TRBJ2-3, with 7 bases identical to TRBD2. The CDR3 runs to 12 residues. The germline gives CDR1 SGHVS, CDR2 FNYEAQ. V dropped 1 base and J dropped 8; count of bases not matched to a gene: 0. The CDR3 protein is CASSLGGGTQYF. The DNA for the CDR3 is TGTGCCAGCAGCTTAGGGGGGGGTACGCAGTATTTT.

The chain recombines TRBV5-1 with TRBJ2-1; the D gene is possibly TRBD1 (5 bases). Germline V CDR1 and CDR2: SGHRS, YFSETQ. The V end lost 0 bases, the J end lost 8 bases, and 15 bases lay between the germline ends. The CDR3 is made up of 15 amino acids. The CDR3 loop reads CASSLAIEWGDEQFF. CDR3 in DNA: TGCGCCAGCAGCTTGGCAATTGAGTGGGGCGATGAGCAGTTCTTC.

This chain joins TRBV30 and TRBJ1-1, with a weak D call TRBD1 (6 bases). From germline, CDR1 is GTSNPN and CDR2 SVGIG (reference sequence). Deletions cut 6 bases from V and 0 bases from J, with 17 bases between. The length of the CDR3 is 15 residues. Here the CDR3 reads CACIPQGKVNTEAFF. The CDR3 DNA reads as TGTGCCTGCATTCCCCAGGGGAAGGTGAACACTGAAGCTTTCTTT.

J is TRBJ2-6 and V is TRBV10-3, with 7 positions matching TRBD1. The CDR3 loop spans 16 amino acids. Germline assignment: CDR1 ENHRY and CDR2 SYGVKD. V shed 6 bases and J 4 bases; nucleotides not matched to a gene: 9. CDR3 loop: CAIRMTGRRGANVLTF. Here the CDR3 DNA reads TGTGCCATCAGGATGACAGGGCGTCGGGGGGCCAACGTCCTGACTTTC.

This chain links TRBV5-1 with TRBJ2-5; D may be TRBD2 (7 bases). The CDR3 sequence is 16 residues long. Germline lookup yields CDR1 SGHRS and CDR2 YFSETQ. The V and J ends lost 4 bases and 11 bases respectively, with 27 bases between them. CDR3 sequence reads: CASSVPSRGGSGEQYF. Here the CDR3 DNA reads TGCGCCAGCAGCGTGCCATCCAGGGGCGGGAGCGGTGAGCAGTACTTC.

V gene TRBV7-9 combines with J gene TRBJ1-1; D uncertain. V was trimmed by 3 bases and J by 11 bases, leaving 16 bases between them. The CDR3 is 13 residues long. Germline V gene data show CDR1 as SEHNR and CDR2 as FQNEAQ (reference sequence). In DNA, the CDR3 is TGTGCCAGCAGCTTTGCAGGATCAAATTCGGCTTTCTTT. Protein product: CASSFAGSNSAFF.

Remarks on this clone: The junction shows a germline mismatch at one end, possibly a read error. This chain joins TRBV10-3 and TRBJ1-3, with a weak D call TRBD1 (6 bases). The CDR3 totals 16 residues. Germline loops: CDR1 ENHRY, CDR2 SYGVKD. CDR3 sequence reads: CAIGEAGALSGNTIYF. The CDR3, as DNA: TGTGCCATCGGTGAAGCAGGGGCCCTCTCTGGAAACACCATATATTTT.

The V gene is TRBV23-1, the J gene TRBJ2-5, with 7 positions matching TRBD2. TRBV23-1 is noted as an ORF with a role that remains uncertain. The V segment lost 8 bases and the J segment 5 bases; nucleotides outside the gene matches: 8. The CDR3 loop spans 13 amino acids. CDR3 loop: CASETAGWETQYF. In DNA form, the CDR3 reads TGCGCCAGCGAAACAGCGGGATGGGAGACCCAGTACTTC.

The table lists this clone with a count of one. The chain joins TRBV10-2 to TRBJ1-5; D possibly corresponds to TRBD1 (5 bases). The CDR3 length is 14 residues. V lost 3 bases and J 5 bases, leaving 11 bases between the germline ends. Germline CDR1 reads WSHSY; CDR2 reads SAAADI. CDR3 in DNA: TGCGCCAGCAGTGATACGCAGGGCGATCAGCCCCAGCATTTT. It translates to CASSDTQGDQPQHF.

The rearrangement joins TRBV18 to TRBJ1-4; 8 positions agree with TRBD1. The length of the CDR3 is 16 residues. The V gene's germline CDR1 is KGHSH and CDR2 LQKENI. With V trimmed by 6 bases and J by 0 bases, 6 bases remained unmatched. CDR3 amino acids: CASSRDRIATNEKLFF. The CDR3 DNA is TGTGCCAGCTCTCGGGACAGGATAGCAACTAATGAAAAACTGTTTTTT.

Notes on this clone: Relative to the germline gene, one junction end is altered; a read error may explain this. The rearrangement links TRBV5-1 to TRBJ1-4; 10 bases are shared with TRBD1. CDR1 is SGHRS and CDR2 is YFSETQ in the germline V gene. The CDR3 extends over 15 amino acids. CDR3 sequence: CASSPGQGTNEKLLF. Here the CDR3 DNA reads TGCGCCAGCAGCCCGGGACAGGGGACTAATGAAAAACTGCTTTTT.

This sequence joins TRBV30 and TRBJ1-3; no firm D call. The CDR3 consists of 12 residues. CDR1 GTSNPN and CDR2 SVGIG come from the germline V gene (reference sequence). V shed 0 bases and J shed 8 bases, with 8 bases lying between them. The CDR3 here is CAWSVGGDTIYF. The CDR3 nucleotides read TGTGCCTGGAGTGTAGGCGGTGACACCATATATTTT.

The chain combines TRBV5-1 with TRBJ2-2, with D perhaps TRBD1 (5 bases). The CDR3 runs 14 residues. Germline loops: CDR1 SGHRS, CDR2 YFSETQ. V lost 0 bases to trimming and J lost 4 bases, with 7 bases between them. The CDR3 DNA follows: TGCGCCAGCAGCTTGGCCCAGGGCACCGGGGAGCTGTTTTTT. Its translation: CASSLAQGTGELFF.

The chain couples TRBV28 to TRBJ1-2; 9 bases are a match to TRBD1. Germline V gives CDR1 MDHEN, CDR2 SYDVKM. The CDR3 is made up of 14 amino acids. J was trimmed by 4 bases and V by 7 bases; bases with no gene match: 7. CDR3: CASTRTGVSYGYTF. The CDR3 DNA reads TGTGCCAGCACAAGGACAGGGGTCTCCTATGGCTACACCTTC.

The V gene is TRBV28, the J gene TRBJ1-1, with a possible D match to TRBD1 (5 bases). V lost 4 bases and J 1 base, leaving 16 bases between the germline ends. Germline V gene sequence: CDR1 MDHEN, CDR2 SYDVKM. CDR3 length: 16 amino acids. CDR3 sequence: CASSSYRQRRNTEAFF. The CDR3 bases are TGTGCCAGCAGTTCCTACCGACAGAGACGGAACACTGAAGCTTTCTTT.

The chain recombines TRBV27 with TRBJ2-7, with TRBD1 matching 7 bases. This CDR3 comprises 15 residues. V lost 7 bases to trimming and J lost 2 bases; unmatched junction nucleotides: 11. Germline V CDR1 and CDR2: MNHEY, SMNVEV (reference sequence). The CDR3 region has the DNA TGTGCCAGCACCCAAGGGACAGCAGACGCCTACGAGCAGTACTTC. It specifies CASTQGTADAYEQYF.

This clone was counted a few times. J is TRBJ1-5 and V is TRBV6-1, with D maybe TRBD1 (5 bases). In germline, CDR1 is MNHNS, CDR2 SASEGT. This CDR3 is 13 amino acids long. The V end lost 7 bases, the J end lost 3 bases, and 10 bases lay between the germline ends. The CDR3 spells CASTRDSNQPQHF. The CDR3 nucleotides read TGTGCCAGCACCCGGGACTCCAATCAGCCCCAGCATTTT.

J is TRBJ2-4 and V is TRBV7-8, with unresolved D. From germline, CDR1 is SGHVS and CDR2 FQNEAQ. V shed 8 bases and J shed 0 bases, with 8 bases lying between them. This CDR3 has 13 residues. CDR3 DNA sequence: TGTGCCAGCCGAGTTCTAGCCAAAAACATTCAGTACTTC. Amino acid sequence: CASRVLAKNIQYF.

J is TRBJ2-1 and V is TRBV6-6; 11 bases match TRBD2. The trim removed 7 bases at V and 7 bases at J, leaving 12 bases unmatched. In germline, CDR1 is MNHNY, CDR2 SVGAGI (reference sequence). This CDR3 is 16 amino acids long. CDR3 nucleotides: TGTGCCAGCAACCCACAACTAGCGGGAGCGGGTAATGAGCAGTTCTTC. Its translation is CASNPQLAGAGNEQFF.

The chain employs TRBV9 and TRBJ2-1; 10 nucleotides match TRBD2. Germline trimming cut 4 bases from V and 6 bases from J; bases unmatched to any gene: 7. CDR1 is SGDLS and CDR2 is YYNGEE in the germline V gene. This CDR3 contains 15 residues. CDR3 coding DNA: TGTGCCAGCAGCCCCCCCGGGACTAGCGTCAATGAGCAGTTCTTC. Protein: CASSPPGTSVNEQFF.

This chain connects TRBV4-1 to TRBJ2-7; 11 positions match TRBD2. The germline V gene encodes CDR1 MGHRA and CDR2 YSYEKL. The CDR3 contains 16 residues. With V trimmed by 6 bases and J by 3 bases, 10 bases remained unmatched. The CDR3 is CASRRGTSGSSYEQYF. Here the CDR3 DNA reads TGCGCCAGCAGAAGGGGTACTAGCGGGAGTAGCTACGAGCAGTACTTC.

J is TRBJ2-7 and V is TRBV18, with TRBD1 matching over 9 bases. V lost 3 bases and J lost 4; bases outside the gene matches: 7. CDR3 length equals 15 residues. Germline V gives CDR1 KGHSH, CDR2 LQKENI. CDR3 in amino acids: CASSPTQGAAYEQYF. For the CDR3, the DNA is TGTGCCAGCTCACCTACACAGGGGGCCGCGTACGAGCAGTACTTC.

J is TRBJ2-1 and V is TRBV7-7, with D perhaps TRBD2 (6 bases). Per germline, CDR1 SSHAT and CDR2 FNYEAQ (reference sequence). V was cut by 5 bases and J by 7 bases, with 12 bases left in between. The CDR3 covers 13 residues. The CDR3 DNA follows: TGTGCCAGCAGCACCACTGGGGGGAATGAGCAGTTCTTC. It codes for CASSTTGGNEQFF.